Included here is one TCR beta chain sequence, with context. Original handling: For nucleated cells, counts were estimated from reference gene primer amplification. Sequencing used immunoSEQ multiplex PCR; TCRdb keeps in-frame clones, though not all of them. The V and J calls and clone size come from that table; D and trimming were worked out from the DNA. There are approximately 300,000 clones in the sample; 75% to 95% occur only once, and roughly 6.8% lies in the top ten. Seattle patients were enrolled while actively infected and followed longitudinally. The V end was cut by 3 bases, the J end by 4 bases, with 12 bases between. This CDR3 has 15 residues. CDR1 and CDR2 from the germline V gene are MDHEN and SYDVKM. This specimen comes from a study of blood T cell repertoires in COVID-19. Turning to the study itself: The United States, Italy and Spain were the sources of the acute and convalescent COVID-19 samples. The cDNA or gDNA used as material had been derived from T cells, B-cell-depleted T cells, or PBMCs.

The chain joins TRBV28 to TRBJ2-2; tentatively, D is TRBD2 (5 bases). Sequences were obtained from peripheral blood. The sequence was collected from a woman between 25 and 40 years old with COVID-19, enrolled during active disease. The CDR3 region is CASSFSSGFTGELFF. For the CDR3, the DNA is TGTGCCAGCAGTTTTTCAAGCGGATTCACCGGGGAGCTGTTTTTT.